The 2 T cell receptor beta chains below were found in one sample sequenced in a study of blood T cell repertoires in COVID-19. Here immunoSEQ multiplex PCR was the method, and the copy in TCRdb shows in-frame clones only, minus some. The repertoire includes some 120,000 clones, around 87% of them detected once, and 3% to 4.5% sits in the top ten. Sequenced: peripheral blood. Receptor source: a woman aged 55-75 years with acute or convalescent COVID-19.

The V gene is TRBV10-1, the J gene TRBJ2-2, with 7 bases fitting TRBD1. Germline V gene data show CDR1 as WNHNN and CDR2 as SYGVQD (reference sequence). With V trimmed by 6 bases and J by 6 bases, 7 bases remained unmatched. The length of the CDR3 is 14 residues. As DNA, the CDR3 is TGCGCCAGCAGGGATGGGCAGGGGGCCGGGGAGCTGTTTTTT. It translates to CASRDGQGAGELFF.

The rearrangement joins TRBV5-6 to TRBJ2-7; 14 nucleotides match TRBD2. V was pared by 4 bases and J by 2 bases, with 8 bases of the junction left unmatched. The CDR3 has 17 residues. CDR1 and CDR2 (germline): SGHDT, YYEEEE. CDR3 in amino acids: CASSRTSGRTPPYEQYV. The DNA for the CDR3 is TGTGCCAGCAGCCGGACTAGCGGGAGGACCCCCCCCTACGAGCAGTACGTC.